A selection of T cell receptor beta chains follows, all from one sample in a study of T cell changes during pregnancy in multiple sclerosis. The method was immunoSEQ multiplex PCR; TCRdb's version includes in-frame clones alone and lacks a portion of them. The sample lists under 40,000 clones; roughly 90% were seen once. Sample: CD4+ T cells from peripheral blood mononuclear cells, taken in the second trimester of pregnancy. The receptors come from a female donor with multiple sclerosis, enrolled in a pregnancy study. Both conserved end residues are part of each CDR3. D genes are given only for firm matches. Only part of the rows carry a size: once, few, many, or a class if the clone is expanded.

cdr3_aa cdr3_nt v_call d_call clone_size j_call
CASSQTGTGLYGYTF TGTGCCAGCAGCCAAACAGGGACAGGTCTCTATGGCTACACCTTC TRBV7-2 TRBD1 . TRBJ1-2
CASSRSGTSGSYEQYF TGTGCCAGCTCACGATCCGGGACTAGCGGGTCCTACGAGCAGTACTTC TRBV18 TRBD2 . TRBJ2-7
CASSGGTGGYQETQYF TGCGCCAGCAGCGGGGGGACAGGGGGGTACCAAGAGACCCAGTACTTC TRBV5-1 TRBD1 few TRBJ2-5
CASQGVGSYEQYF TGTGCCTCACAGGGGGTCGGGTCCTACGAGCAGTACTTC TRBV2 TRBD1 . TRBJ2-7
CASSLETGILSAQHF TGTGCCAGCAGCTTAGAGACAGGGATCCTCTCGGCCCAGCATTTT TRBV11-2 TRBD1 . TRBJ1-5
CASSLAVTDQETQYF TGTGCCAGCAGCTTGGCCGTGACAGACCAAGAGACCCAGTACTTC TRBV5-4 . . TRBJ2-5
CASSPTGLNTEAFF TGTGCCAGCTCACCTACAGGCCTGAACACTGAAGCTTTCTTT TRBV18 . . TRBJ1-1
CAWGRGVTNEKLFF TGTGCCTGGGGAAGGGGCGTTACTAATGAAAAACTGTTTTTT TRBV30 . . TRBJ1-4
CASSLGVGRVYEQYF TGCGCCAGCAGCTTGGGAGTCGGGCGGGTCTACGAGCAGTACTTC TRBV5-1 . . TRBJ2-7
CAWQENTEAFF TGTGCCTGGCAGGAGAACACTGAAGCTTTCTTT TRBV30 . . TRBJ1-1
CASSPATTAKGYTF TGTGCCAGCTCACCGGCGACAACCGCAAAAGGCTACACCTTC TRBV18 . . TRBJ1-2
CASSPGGASEGTEAFF TGTGCCAGCAGCCCCGGCGGTGCGTCAGAGGGAACTGAAGCTTTCTTT TRBV5-4 . . TRBJ1-1
CASSSPGQISSGANVLTF TGTGCCAGCAGCTCCCCGGGACAGATAAGCTCTGGGGCCAACGTCCTGACTTTC TRBV7-3 TRBD1 . TRBJ2-6
CASSQEGDSSYEQYF TGTGCCAGCAGCCAAGAGGGGGACTCCTCCTACGAGCAGTACTTC TRBV4-2 . . TRBJ2-7
CASSVASTSSYEQYF TGTGCCAGCAGCGTAGCATCGACTAGCTCCTACGAGCAGTACTTC TRBV9 . few TRBJ2-7
CASSLVRRETQYF TGTGCCAGCAGCTTAGTACGTCGGGAGACCCAGTACTTC TRBV11-2 . . TRBJ2-5
CASSERRGVNGYTF TGTGCCAGCAGTGAAAGGCGGGGGGTTAATGGCTACACCTTC TRBV2 . . TRBJ1-2
CASKPTAANYGYTF TGTGCCAGCAAACCCACCGCAGCTAACTATGGCTACACCTTC TRBV6-4 . . TRBJ1-2
CASGLSLAGELFF TGTGCTAGTGGTTTGTCCTTAGCCGGGGAGCTGTTTTTT TRBV12-5 . . TRBJ2-2
CASSLWTSSYNEQFF TGTGCCAGCAGCTTATGGACTAGCTCCTACAATGAGCAGTTCTTC TRBV7-3 TRBD2 . TRBJ2-1
CSARDSRGYGYTF TGCAGCGCCCGGGACTCCCGAGGTTATGGCTACACCTTC TRBV29-1 . . TRBJ1-2
CASSQAEGGYNEQFF TGTGCCAGCAGCCAAGCCGAAGGGGGCTACAATGAGCAGTTCTTC TRBV14 . . TRBJ2-1
CASSLVGGGRTDTQYF TGTGCCAGCAGCTTAGTTGGGGGGGGGCGAACAGATACGCAGTATTTT TRBV7-2 . . TRBJ2-3
CATSRDQAGGGNEQFF TGTGCCACCAGCAGAGACCAAGCGGGAGGGGGGAATGAGCAGTTCTTC TRBV15 TRBD2 . TRBJ2-1
CASSDQGYGYTF TGTGCCAGCAGTGACCAGGGCTATGGCTACACCTTC TRBV6-1 . . TRBJ1-2
CASIAFDRGQTQYF TGTGCCAGCATTGCATTTGACAGGGGTCAGACCCAGTACTTC TRBV2 TRBD1 . TRBJ2-5
CASSTGNSNQPQHF TGCGCCAGCAGCACAGGGAATAGCAATCAGCCCCAGCATTTT TRBV5-1 . . TRBJ1-5
CAWATGGTIAGELFF TGTGCCTGGGCAACAGGGGGCACAATCGCCGGGGAGCTGTTTTTT TRBV30 TRBD1 . TRBJ2-2
CASSRVRSGTQYF TGTGCCAGCAGCCGAGTTCGGTCGGGGACCCAGTACTTC TRBV7-2 . . TRBJ2-5
CASSWDRGPGEQYF TGTGCCAGCAGCTGGGACAGGGGGCCGGGGGAGCAGTACTTC TRBV7-9 TRBD1 few TRBJ2-7
CASSPRGSDTEAFF TGCGCCAGCAGTCCTCGGGGTTCTGACACTGAAGCTTTCTTT TRBV5-1 . few TRBJ1-1
CASSLSGTEAFF TGTGCCAGCAGCTTATCAGGGACTGAAGCTTTCTTT TRBV7-3 . . TRBJ1-1
CASRPTGPSEQYF TGTGCCAGCAGACCAACAGGACCCAGCGAGCAGTACTTC TRBV7-9 . . TRBJ2-7
CASRDRGGTDTQYF TGTGCCAGCAGAGACAGGGGGGGCACAGATACGCAGTATTTT TRBV6-5 TRBD1 . TRBJ2-3
CASSVAASGGYEQYF TGTGCCAGCAGCGTAGCGGCTAGCGGGGGCTACGAGCAGTACTTC TRBV9 TRBD2 . TRBJ2-7
CASTLRTDFYNEQFF TGTGCCAGCACCCTCCGGACTGACTTCTACAATGAGCAGTTCTTC TRBV11-1 . . TRBJ2-1
CASSDSDRVNYGYTF TGCGCCAGCTCTGACTCGGACAGGGTAAACTATGGCTACACCTTC TRBV10-1 TRBD1 few TRBJ1-2
CASGADQETQYF TGTGCCAGCGGGGCAGACCAAGAGACCCAGTACTTC TRBV28 . . TRBJ2-5
CASSEQGRVQPQHF TGTGCCAGCAGTGAACAGGGGCGCGTGCAGCCCCAGCATTTT TRBV6-1 . once TRBJ1-5
CASSPRGSNQPQHF TGTGCCAGCAGCCCTAGGGGTAGCAATCAGCCCCAGCATTTT TRBV7-2 . . TRBJ1-5
CASSIAGLSSYEQYF TGTGCCAGTAGTATAGCGGGACTGAGCTCCTACGAGCAGTACTTC TRBV19 . . TRBJ2-7
CASSLGRVRDEQYF TGCGCCAGCAGCTTGGGGAGGGTAAGGGACGAGCAGTACTTC TRBV5-1 . . TRBJ2-7
CASSRGPVTNQPQHF TGTGCCAGCAGCCGTGGGCCAGTGACCAATCAGCCCCAGCATTTT TRBV7-2 . . TRBJ1-5
CASSFGPSPLHF TGTGCCAGCAGCTTTGGCCCCAGTCCCCTCCACTTT TRBV11-2 . . TRBJ1-6
CASSSGTGVLETQYF TGCGCCAGCAGCTCCGGGACAGGGGTGTTGGAGACCCAGTACTTC TRBV5-1 TRBD1 few TRBJ2-5
CASSPPSGSYNEQFF TGTGCCAGCTCACCCCCTAGCGGATCCTACAATGAGCAGTTCTTC TRBV18 TRBD2 . TRBJ2-1
CASSYVRGPGNTIYF TGTGCCAGCAGTTACGTCAGGGGGCCTGGAAACACCATATATTTT TRBV6-5 TRBD1 . TRBJ1-3
CATIGTPSYGYTF TGTGCCACCATAGGGACACCGAGCTATGGCTACACCTTC TRBV28 . . TRBJ1-2
CASSLRPGVDYNEQFF TGTGCCAGCAGCTTACGGCCGGGAGTCGACTACAATGAGCAGTTCTTC TRBV11-2 . . TRBJ2-1
CASSKHTGGSYNEQFF TGTGCCAGCAGTAAACACACCGGGGGTTCCTACAATGAGCAGTTCTTC TRBV25-1 . . TRBJ2-1
CASSSPRQSIDEQYF TGTGCCAGCAGCTCCCCAAGACAAAGTATTGACGAGCAGTACTTC TRBV7-3 . . TRBJ2-7
CASSQVGGGGGYTF TGTGCCAGCAGCCAAGTTGGGGGGGGCGGCGGCTACACCTTC TRBV4-2 . . TRBJ1-2
CASSEGQGIYGYTF TGTGCCAGCAGTGAAGGACAGGGGATTTATGGCTACACCTTC TRBV25-1 TRBD1 . TRBJ1-2
CSDTQGYGYTF TGCAGCGACACCCAGGGATATGGCTACACCTTC TRBV29-1 . . TRBJ1-2
CASSEFPPVMNF TGTGCCAGCAGTGAATTCCCGCCGGTCATGAACTTC TRBV6-1 . . TRBJ2-7